The 13 T cell receptor beta chains reported below all come from one sample, sequenced in a study of cytomegalovirus exposure and HLA in healthy donors. With 60 Vbeta and 13 Jbeta primers, the PCR was carried out. The assay was immunoSEQ multiplex PCR, and TCRdb's table has in-frame clones only and misses some. In the table there are over 100,000 clones, around 70% of which are singletons. Source material: PBMCs. The receptor set was obtained from a man younger than 40 in good health and CMV-seropositive.

This sequence joins TRBV6-5 and TRBJ2-2, with TRBD1 matching 7 bases. The germline V gene encodes CDR1 MNHEY and CDR2 SVGAGI. The CDR3 loop spans 15 amino acids. V lost 4 bases and J lost 4; bases outside the gene matches: 6. CDR3 DNA sequence: TGTGCCAGCAGTTTATTGGGACAGACCACCGGGGAGCTGTTTTTT. Translating it yields CASSLLGQTTGELFF.

This chain uses TRBV7-2 with TRBJ1-1, with 12 nucleotides matching TRBD1. Germline CDR1 and CDR2: SGHTA and FQGNSA. CDR3 size: 15 residues. The ends lost 5 bases at V and 11 bases at J; junction bases unmatched: 12. This CDR3 reads CASSPLVGTGGLAFF. The CDR3, as DNA: TGTGCCAGCAGCCCCCTGGTCGGGACAGGGGGCTTGGCTTTCTTT.

In this sample, this clone turned up a few times. The chain carries TRBV7-2 and TRBJ2-1; 9 bases line up with TRBD2. J lost 6 bases, V lost 5 bases, and 8 bases had no gene match. The CDR3 length is 15 residues. Looked up from germline, CDR1 is SGHTA and CDR2 is FQGNSA. The CDR3 loop reads CASSPALAGTNEQFF. For the CDR3, the DNA is TGTGCCAGCAGCCCCGCGCTAGCGGGGACCAATGAGCAGTTCTTC.

This clone has more than one count but fewer than ten. This sequence joins TRBV27 and TRBJ1-2, with 10 bases aligning to TRBD1. The CDR3 contains 16 residues. CDR1 is MNHEY, CDR2 SMNVEV, per germline (reference sequence). V shed 3 bases and J 6 bases; nucleotides not matched to a gene: 10. This CDR3 reads CASSFASRTGGHGYTF. CDR3 bases: TGTGCCAGCAGTTTCGCTTCCCGGACAGGGGGGCATGGCTACACCTTC.

The chain recombines TRBV9 with TRBJ1-1, with D tentatively TRBD1 (6 bases). Trimming cost V 4 bases and J 5 bases, with 15 bases left between them. There are 14 residues in the CDR3. From germline, CDR1 is SGDLS and CDR2 YYNGEE. Written as DNA, the CDR3 is TGTGCCAGCAGCACAATGCCAGGGGTAACTGAAGCTTTCTTT. Amino acids: CASSTMPGVTEAFF.

The V and J genes are TRBV7-6 and TRBJ2-7; perhaps TRBD2 as D (7 bases). There are 15 residues in the CDR3. Trimming took off 5 bases at V and 3 bases at J, with 17 bases between the two ends. Germline-derived CDR1 and CDR2 are SGHVS and FNYEAQ. This CDR3 is CASSGRLGGVYEQYF. CDR3 coding DNA: TGTGCCAGCAGCGGACGCCTAGGGGGGGTCTACGAGCAGTACTTC.

The V gene is TRBV4-3, the J gene TRBJ2-5; weak D call: TRBD1 (6 bases). Between the trimmed V and J ends, which lost 2 bases and 2 bases, there was a span of 9 bases. Germline CDR1 and CDR2: LGHNA and YSLEER. The CDR3 spans 14 residues. The CDR3 loop reads CASSQNRVQETQYF. The CDR3 nucleotides read TGCGCCAGCAGCCAAAACAGGGTACAAGAGACCCAGTACTTC.

J is TRBJ2-3 and V is TRBV27, with D possibly being TRBD2 (6 bases). The CDR3 totals 19 residues. CDR1 MNHEY and CDR2 SMNVEV come from the germline V gene (reference sequence). V was clipped by 5 bases and J by 5 bases, with 29 bases between them. CDR3 bases: TGTGCCAGCAGTAGAAGCTTGGGTACGGGAGCCAAAAGGGGAGATACGCAGTATTTT. Translation gives CASSRSLGTGAKRGDTQYF.

The J gene is TRBJ2-7, the V gene TRBV10-2, with TRBD2 as a possible D gene (5 bases). Trimming took 4 bases from V and 3 from J, leaving 10 bases between them. Germline loops: CDR1 WSHSY, CDR2 SAAADI. This CDR3 has 13 amino acids. CDR3 sequence reads: CASSGVGDYEQYF. CDR3 nucleotide sequence: TGCGCCAGCAGTGGGGTCGGGGACTACGAGCAGTACTTC.

The chain uses TRBV28 and TRBJ1-1; tentatively, D is TRBD1 (5 bases). The CDR3 spans 13 residues. V lost 2 bases, J lost 4 bases, and 8 bases lay in between. Germline V gene sequence: CDR1 MDHEN, CDR2 SYDVKM. The DNA of the CDR3 is TGTGCCAGCAGTTTAGCGGGGGGCACTGAAGCTTTCTTT. It is translated as CASSLAGGTEAFF.

This chain connects TRBV19 to TRBJ2-5, with a weak D call TRBD2 (6 bases). V lost 7 bases, J lost 3 bases, and 15 bases lay in between. Germline CDR1 and CDR2: LNHDA and SQIVND (reference sequence). This CDR3 has 14 amino acids. This chain's CDR3 is CASTDSPGEETQYF. CDR3 sequence (DNA): TGTGCCAGTACCGACTCCCCGGGGGAAGAGACCCAGTACTTC.

This sequence joins TRBV27 and TRBJ1-2, with 9 bases identical to TRBD1. V trimming: 2 bases; J trimming: 8 bases; junction bases outside the gene matches: 15. Germline V gives CDR1 MNHEY, CDR2 SMNVEV (reference sequence). The CDR3 is 17 residues long. Written as DNA, the CDR3 is TGTGCCAGCAGTTTACTGGGGACAGGGAGTGTCTCTGGGGGCTACACCTTC. Amino acids: CASSLLGTGSVSGGYTF.

V gene TRBV15 combines with J gene TRBJ1-2; possible D gene TRBD1, 6 bases. CDR1 LNHNV and CDR2 YYDKDF come from the germline V gene (reference sequence). The CDR3 totals 16 residues. The V and J ends lost 9 bases and 0 bases respectively, with 20 bases between them. In nucleotides, the CDR3 is TGTGCCACGAGGAGGGGGGGGACATACTCTAACTATGGCTACACCTTC. Translating it yields CATRRGGTYSNYGYTF.